These 24 T cell receptor beta chains came from one sample sequenced in a study of blood T cell repertoires in COVID-19. Produced via immunoSEQ multiplex PCR; TCRdb's table is partial and in-frame only. The sample holds approximately 300,000 clones, around nine tenths seen once. Sequencing was done on a sample of PBMCs or T cells enriched from blood (not recorded which). The receptor source for this set is a woman in her 30s who had recovered from COVID-19.

The J gene is TRBJ1-6, the V gene TRBV19; the match to TRBD1 covers 9 bases. V was pared by 9 bases and J by 8 bases, with 8 bases of the junction left unmatched. CDR1 and CDR2 (germline): LNHDA, SQIVND (reference sequence). The CDR3 has 14 residues. CDR3 coding DNA: TGTGCCAGCTCGGACAGGGGAGAGGATTCACCCCTCCACTTT. This codes for CASSDRGEDSPLHF.

This sequence joins TRBV11-2 and TRBJ1-4; maybe TRBD1 (6 bases). Trimming left V 5 bases short and J 5 bases short, with 15 bases between. Germline CDR1 is SGHAT and CDR2 is FQNNGV. The CDR3 is 15 amino acids. The CDR3 here is CASSPPGQLNEKLFF. Here the CDR3 DNA reads TGTGCCAGCAGCCCCCCGGGACAACTAAATGAAAAACTGTTTTTT.

This chain connects TRBV11-2 to TRBJ1-1, with a possible D match to TRBD1 (6 bases). The CDR3 runs to 14 residues. Trimming removed 6 bases from V and 1 base from J, with 12 bases in between. Germline-derived CDR1 and CDR2 are SGHAT and FQNNGV. The CDR3 here is CASRNRVRNTEAFF. The CDR3 region has the DNA TGTGCCAGCAGGAACAGGGTGAGGAACACTGAAGCTTTCTTT.

The rearrangement uses TRBV11-3 and TRBJ1-1; D is undetermined. Trimming took off 5 bases at V and 0 bases at J, with 7 bases between the two ends. Germline loops: CDR1 SGHNT, CDR2 YENEEA. This CDR3 has 13 amino acids. CDR3 loop: CASSRSVNTEAFF. The CDR3, as DNA: TGTGCCAGCAGCCGATCAGTGAACACTGAAGCTTTCTTT.

The chain uses TRBV27 and TRBJ2-3; 12 nucleotides match TRBD2. The CDR3 consists of 18 residues. V shed 5 bases, J shed 0 bases, and the junction held 9 bases outside the gene matches. CDR1 and CDR2 (germline): MNHEY, SMNVEV (reference sequence). The CDR3 sequence is CASSTLLAGGSSTDTQYF. CDR3 DNA sequence: TGTGCCAGCAGTACCCTACTAGCGGGGGGCTCTAGCACAGATACGCAGTATTTT.

This chain joins TRBV2 and TRBJ2-4; D is unclear. V shed 4 bases and J shed 1 base, with 5 bases lying between them. The CDR3 consists of 13 residues. Germline values: CDR1 SNHLY, CDR2 FYNNEI. The CDR3: CASSALAKNIQYF. The CDR3 DNA reads TGTGCCAGCAGTGCCCTGGCCAAAAACATTCAGTACTTC.

The chain employs TRBV30 and TRBJ2-2; D is perhaps TRBD2 (6 bases). This CDR3 has 14 residues. Trimming removed 3 bases from V and 3 bases from J, with 11 bases in between. Germline V gene sequence: CDR1 GTSNPN, CDR2 SVGIG (reference sequence). For the CDR3, the DNA is TGTGCCTGGAGGGGGGACTTTGACACCGGGGAGCTGTTTTTT. This sequence encodes CAWRGDFDTGELFF.

This clone was detected only a few times. V gene TRBV6-1 combines with J gene TRBJ1-6, with TRBD1 as a possible D gene (5 bases). The length of the CDR3 is 15 residues. Trimming took 0 bases from V and 10 from J, leaving 13 bases between them. The V gene's germline CDR1 is MNHNS and CDR2 SASEGT. In DNA form, the CDR3 reads TGTGCCAGCAGTGAAGCGGCACAGGTAGGATCACCCCTCCACTTT. Translating it yields CASSEAAQVGSPLHF.

This chain joins TRBV19 and TRBJ1-4, with 8 nucleotides matching TRBD1. V was clipped by 8 bases and J by 3 bases; unmatched bases: 8. CDR1 is LNHDA and CDR2 is SQIVND in the germline V gene (reference sequence). This CDR3 has 15 residues. This CDR3 is CASGHRGEANEKLFF. The CDR3 coding sequence is TGTGCCAGTGGACACAGGGGGGAAGCTAATGAAAAACTGTTTTTT.

The chain uses TRBV2 and TRBJ1-4; the match to TRBD1 covers 8 bases. CDR1 and CDR2 (germline): SNHLY, FYNNEI. The V gene end was trimmed by 2 bases and the J gene end by 5 bases; junction bases not matched to a gene: 1. This CDR3 has 14 residues. The CDR3 spells CASSEYRGNEKLFF. The CDR3 region has the DNA TGTGCCAGCAGTGAATACAGGGGGAATGAAAAACTGTTTTTT. The complete variable domain, with remaining parts taken from reference TRBV2 and TRBJ1-4, reads EPEVTQTPSHQVTQMGQEVILRCVPISNHLYFYWYRQILGQKVEFLVSFYNNEISEKSEIFDDQFSVERPDGSNFTLKIRSTKLEDSAMYFCASSEYRGNEKLFFGSGTQLSVL.

This sequence joins TRBV19 and TRBJ2-2; 7 positions match TRBD1. The CDR3 is made up of 15 amino acids. Germline V gene data show CDR1 as LNHDA and CDR2 as SQIVND (reference sequence). Germline trimming cut 6 bases from V and 4 bases from J; bases unmatched to any gene: 8. This chain's CDR3 is CASRDRVWGTGELFF. As DNA, the CDR3 is TGTGCCAGTAGAGACAGGGTATGGGGCACCGGGGAGCTGTTTTTT. Using reference TRBV19 and TRBJ2-2 for the parts outside the CDR3, the full variable domain is DGGITQSPKYLFRKEGQNVTLSCEQNLNHDAMYWYRQDPGQGLRLIYYSQIVNDFQKGDIAEGYSVSREKKESFPLTVTSAQKNPTAFYLCASRDRVWGTGELFFGEGSRLTVL.

The chain has TRBV7-8 and TRBJ1-2; TRBD1 is a possible D gene (5 bases). Trimming took off 5 bases at V and 0 bases at J, with 13 bases between the two ends. Germline V gene sequence: CDR1 SGHVS, CDR2 FQNEAQ. The CDR3 runs to 15 residues. CDR3 loop: CASSPRGEANYGYTF. In DNA, the CDR3 is TGTGCCAGCAGCCCCCGGGGGGAGGCTAACTATGGCTACACCTTC.

This sequence joins TRBV3-1 (or the pseudogene TRBV3-2) and TRBJ1-4; possible D gene TRBD1, 6 bases. The CDR3 has 15 amino acids. V dropped 1 base and J dropped 8 bases, with 14 bases sitting between them. Germline CDR1 and CDR2: LGHDT and YNNKEL (reference sequence). The CDR3 DNA reads TGTGCCAGCAGCCAAGTATGGGGGGGCCGAGAAAAACTGTTTTTT. It is translated as CASSQVWGGREKLFF.

The chain recombines TRBV7-6 with TRBJ1-4, with D maybe TRBD1 (6 bases). The CDR3 totals 13 residues. V was cut by 5 bases and J by 12 bases, with 16 bases left in between. The germline gives CDR1 SGHVS, CDR2 FNYEAQ. The CDR3 DNA sequence: TGTGCCAGCAGCCTCGGCGGCTCAGGGGAACTGTTTTTT. Translating gives CASSLGGSGELFF.

The chain has TRBV24-1 and TRBJ2-4; maybe TRBD1 (6 bases). Deletions cut 6 bases from V and 0 bases from J, with 14 bases between. Germline assignment: CDR1 KGHDR and CDR2 SFDVKD. The CDR3 runs to 16 residues. Written as DNA, the CDR3 is TGTGCCACCAGTAAGGGGGAAGGGATAGCCAAAAACATTCAGTACTTC. Protein sequence: CATSKGEGIAKNIQYF.

V gene TRBV2 combines with J gene TRBJ2-7, with D perhaps TRBD2 (7 bases). V was cut by 7 bases and J by 2 bases, with 21 bases left in between. Germline V gene data show CDR1 as SNHLY and CDR2 as FYNNEI. The CDR3 extends over 16 amino acids. The CDR3 DNA sequence: TGTGCCAGCATTGGGCCGGGGGGCGCGTCCGCCTACGAGCAGTACTTC. Amino acids: CASIGPGGASAYEQYF. The whole variable domain, remainder taken from reference TRBV2 and TRBJ2-7, is EPEVTQTPSHQVTQMGQEVILRCVPISNHLYFYWYRQILGQKVEFLVSFYNNEISEKSEIFDDQFSVERPDGSNFTLKIRSTKLEDSAMYFCASIGPGGASAYEQYFGPGTRLTVT.

The J gene is TRBJ2-3, the V gene TRBV7-3; D not resolved. V lost 5 bases to trimming and J lost 4 bases, with 10 bases between them. Germline CDR1 reads SGHTA; CDR2 reads FQGTGA. The length of the CDR3 is 13 residues. CDR3 residues: CASSTNPADTQYF. CDR3 nucleotides: TGTGCCAGCAGCACAAATCCCGCAGATACGCAGTATTTT.

This clone appeared a few times. The genes are TRBV6-5 and TRBJ2-7, with 9 bases lining up with TRBD1. Germline V lookup: CDR1 MNHEY, CDR2 SVGAGI. The length of the CDR3 is 15 residues. V shed 7 bases and J 1 base; nucleotides not matched to a gene: 8. The CDR3 protein is CASKPGQGISYEQYF. The CDR3 nucleotides are TGTGCCAGCAAGCCGGGACAGGGAATTTCCTACGAGCAGTACTTC.

This sequence joins TRBV28 and TRBJ1-1; D ambiguous. Germline values: CDR1 MDHEN, CDR2 SYDVKM. V was shortened by 7 bases and J by 1 base, with 13 bases between the two germline ends. This CDR3 spans 14 amino acids. Written as DNA, the CDR3 is TGTGCCAGCACCATCACCCGGGGGAACACTGAAGCTTTCTTT. Its translation is CASTITRGNTEAFF.

This clone was recorded only once. This chain uses TRBV7-2 with TRBJ2-3, with D possibly TRBD2 on 7 matching bases. The CDR3 contains 14 residues. The V and J ends lost 3 bases and 2 bases respectively, with 9 bases between them. Germline CDR1 is SGHTA and CDR2 is FQGNSA. CDR3 sequence reads: CASSLRGLTDTQYF. Here the CDR3 DNA reads TGTGCCAGCAGCTTGCGGGGGCTCACAGATACGCAGTATTTT.

This chain uses TRBV19 with TRBJ1-4; D remains ambiguous. V lost 5 bases and J 4 bases, leaving 8 bases between the germline ends. CDR1 LNHDA and CDR2 SQIVND come from the germline V gene (reference sequence). CDR3 length: 13 amino acids. The DNA of the CDR3 is TGTGCCAGTAGTTACAGTAGTAATGAAAAACTGTTTTTT. Translation: CASSYSSNEKLFF.

This chain connects TRBV30 to TRBJ2-3; D remains unclear. The V gene lost 7 bases and the J gene lost 1 base, with 9 bases spanning the gap. Germline V gives CDR1 GTSNPN, CDR2 SVGIG (reference sequence). This CDR3 spans 12 amino acids. As DNA, the CDR3 is TGTGCCTCCTCCCGAGGCACAGATACGCAGTATTTT. Its protein product is CASSRGTDTQYF. The variable domain in full, with the rest retrieved from reference TRBV30 and TRBJ2-3, is SQTIHQWPATLVQPVGSPLSLECTVEGTSNPNLYWYRQAAGRGLQLLFYSVGIGQISSEVPQNLSASRPQDRQFILSSKKLLLSDSGFYLCASSRGTDTQYFGPGTRLTVL.

The chain joins TRBV7-9 to TRBJ1-1, with TRBD1 identical over 10 bases. CDR3 length: 15 residues. Germline CDR1 is SEHNR and CDR2 is FQNEAQ (reference sequence). V lost 5 bases, J lost 5 bases, and 8 bases stayed unmatched. The CDR3 nucleotides are TGTGCCAGCAGCCGGCGACAGGGGGCTGAAACTGAAGCTTTCTTT. As protein: CASSRRQGAETEAFF.

The rearrangement links TRBV7-6 to TRBJ1-5; TRBD1 matches at 7 bases. The V gene's germline CDR1 is SGHVS and CDR2 FNYEAQ. Losses at the gene ends were 5 bases for V and 4 bases for J; bases not matched to a gene: 5. This CDR3 comprises 14 residues. The CDR3 spells CASSRTGGNQPQHF. In nucleotides, the CDR3 is TGTGCCAGCAGCCGGACAGGAGGTAATCAGCCCCAGCATTTT.